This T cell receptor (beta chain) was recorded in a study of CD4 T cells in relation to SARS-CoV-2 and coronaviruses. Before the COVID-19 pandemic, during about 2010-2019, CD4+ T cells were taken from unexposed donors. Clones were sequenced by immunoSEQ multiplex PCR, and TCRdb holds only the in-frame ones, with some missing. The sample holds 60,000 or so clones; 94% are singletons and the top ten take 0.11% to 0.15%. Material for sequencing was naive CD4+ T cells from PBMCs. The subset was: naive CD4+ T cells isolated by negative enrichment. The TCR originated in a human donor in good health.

CDR3 in DNA: TGTGCCAGCAGTTTATGGTCAGGGGGGGTCTACGAGCAGTACTTC. Translating gives CASSLWSGGVYEQYF. This chain uses TRBV27 with TRBJ2-7, with D perhaps assigned TRBD1 or TRBD2 (7 bases each). The CDR3 is made up of 15 amino acids. CDR1 is MNHEY, CDR2 SMNVEV, per germline (reference sequence). The ends were cut back, 1 base at V and 3 bases at J, with 13 bases in the middle.